Each of the 12 T cell receptor beta chains below was sequenced from the same sample in a study of blood T cell repertoires in COVID-19. TCRdb's copy holds only in-frame clones and misses some; the assay was immunoSEQ multiplex PCR. The sample shows 180,000 or so clones, more than 80% of them seen only once. The sequencing sample was made of PBMCs or T cells enriched from blood (not recorded which). The receptors stem from a middle-aged man who had recovered from COVID-19.

The chain has TRBV19 and TRBJ1-2; D might be TRBD1 (5 bases). From germline, CDR1 is LNHDA and CDR2 SQIVND (reference sequence). This CDR3 is 13 amino acids long. Trimming pared 3 bases from V and 8 bases from J, leaving 13 bases between. CDR3 DNA sequence: TGTGCCAGTAGTATCGGGGGGACGAGAGGCTACACCTTC. Translated: CASSIGGTRGYTF.

This chain uses TRBV7-8 with TRBJ1-4, with TRBD1 as a possible D gene (5 bases). The CDR3 totals 16 residues. Trimming left V 6 bases short and J 7 bases short, with 21 bases between. CDR1 is SGHVS and CDR2 is FQNEAQ in the germline V gene. The CDR3 sequence: CASSPTWGSSTEKLFF. In DNA form, the CDR3 reads TGTGCCAGCAGTCCGACCTGGGGCTCTTCCACTGAAAAACTGTTTTTT. The full variable domain, with the rest looked up from reference TRBV7-8 and TRBJ1-4, is GAGVSQSPRYKVAKRGQDVALRCDPISGHVSLFWYQQALGQGPEFLTYFQNEAQLDKSGLPSDRFFAERPEGSVSTLKIQRTQQEDSAVYLCASSPTWGSSTEKLFFGSGTQLSVL.

J is TRBJ1-3 and V is TRBV3-1 (or the pseudogene TRBV3-2); D gene uncertain. This CDR3 has 16 residues. Between the trimmed V and J ends, which lost 0 bases and 3 bases, there was a span of 12 bases. CDR1 LGHDT and CDR2 YNNKEL come from the germline V gene (reference sequence). This CDR3 reads CASSQDPTVLGNTIYF. CDR3 in DNA: TGTGCCAGCAGCCAAGACCCCACAGTACTTGGAAACACCATATATTTT.

V usage is TRBV7-8 and J usage is TRBJ1-6; D is ambiguous. The ends were cut back, 5 bases at V and 0 bases at J, with 5 bases in the middle. CDR3 length equals 14 residues. Germline V gene data show CDR1 as SGHVS and CDR2 as FQNEAQ. CDR3 in DNA: TGTGCCAGCAGCGGGAGCTCCTATAATTCACCCCTCCACTTT. Its translation: CASSGSSYNSPLHF. The full variable domain, in which reference TRBV7-8 and TRBJ1-6 provide the parts outside the CDR3, is GAGVSQSPRYKVAKRGQDVALRCDPISGHVSLFWYQQALGQGPEFLTYFQNEAQLDKSGLPSDRFFAERPEGSVSTLKIQRTQQEDSAVYLCASSGSSYNSPLHFGNGTRLTVT.

This chain joins TRBV28 and TRBJ1-1; 8 bases fit TRBD1. The CDR3 spans 17 residues. V shed 6 bases and J 0 bases; nucleotides not matched to a gene: 12. CDR1 is MDHEN and CDR2 is SYDVKM in the germline V gene. The DNA of the CDR3 is TGTGCCAGCAGCCTCCTCCCCGGGACAGGCTTGAACACTGAAGCTTTCTTT. Its protein product is CASSLLPGTGLNTEAFF.

The chain carries TRBV10-3 and TRBJ2-1; the D gene is possibly TRBD2 (5 bases). Trimming cost V 8 bases and J 5 bases, with 7 bases left between them. The CDR3 covers 11 residues. Germline-derived CDR1 and CDR2 are ENHRY and SYGVKD. Written as DNA, the CDR3 is TGTGCCATCCAACTAGACAATGAGCAGTTCTTC. This codes for CAIQLDNEQFF.

The J gene is TRBJ1-5, the V gene TRBV15; 8 bases match TRBD1. CDR3 length: 14 residues. Trimming took 6 bases from V and 3 from J; bases not matched to a gene: 4. From germline, CDR1 is LNHNV and CDR2 YYDKDF (reference sequence). The CDR3 coding sequence is TGTGCCACCAGGACAGGGGCGTACAATCAGCCCCAGCATTTT. Its translation is CATRTGAYNQPQHF. The variable domain in full, completed from reference TRBV15 and TRBJ1-5, reads DAMVIQNPRYQVTQFGKPVTLSCSQTLNHNVMYWYQQKSSQAPKLLFHYYDKDFNNEADTPDNFQSRRPNTSFCFLDIRSPGLGDTAMYLCATRTGAYNQPQHFGDGTRLSIL.

The chain employs TRBV7-9 and TRBJ2-7, with a tentative D call TRBD2 (6 bases). Germline CDR1 reads SEHNR; CDR2 reads FQNEAQ (reference sequence). V was trimmed by 4 bases and J by 3 bases, leaving 25 bases between them. The CDR3 totals 18 residues. The CDR3 protein is CASSSSVRGSRSGYEQYF. CDR3 coding DNA: TGTGCCAGCAGCTCGAGCGTTCGGGGGAGTAGGAGTGGCTACGAGCAGTACTTC.

This clone was detected only once. This rearrangement joins TRBV12-3 or TRBV12-4 to TRBJ2-5, with a weak D call TRBD1 (5 bases). V was trimmed by 4 bases and J by 5 bases, leaving 11 bases between them. There are 13 residues in the CDR3. CDR3 sequence reads: CASSSGARETQYF. Here the CDR3 DNA reads TGTGCCAGCAGTTCTGGGGCGCGGGAGACCCAGTACTTC.

The J gene is TRBJ2-5, the V gene TRBV28; 12 positions match TRBD2. The CDR3 is 16 residues long. J was trimmed by 2 bases and V by 4 bases; bases with no gene match: 5. Germline CDR1 and CDR2: MDHEN and SYDVKM. The DNA of the CDR3 is TGTGCCAGCAGTTCTCCAGGACTAGCGGGGCAAGAGACCCAGTACTTC. Amino acid sequence: CASSSPGLAGQETQYF.

V and J are TRBV6-5 and TRBJ1-6; D is perhaps TRBD1 (6 bases). V lost 7 bases to trimming and J lost 6 bases, with 10 bases between them. Germline V gene lookup returns CDR1 MNHEY and CDR2 SVGAGI. This CDR3 comprises 13 residues. The CDR3 reads CASTLDSNSPLHF. Here the CDR3 DNA reads TGTGCCAGCACCCTGGACAGTAATTCACCCCTCCACTTT.

The chain recombines TRBV7-9 with TRBJ1-1; 8 positions agree with TRBD1. Germline V gives CDR1 SEHNR, CDR2 FQNEAQ (reference sequence). CDR3 length: 14 residues. V lost 5 bases and J lost 0; bases outside the gene matches: 2. The CDR3 bases are TGTGCCAGCAGCGAGGGACAGGTGAACACTGAAGCTTTCTTT. This translates into CASSEGQVNTEAFF.